This T cell receptor (beta chain) stems from a study of blood T cell repertoires in COVID-19. Clones were read by immunoSEQ multiplex PCR, and TCRdb kept only the in-frame ones, dropping some. The sample shows 250,000 to 350,000 clones, about 91% of them seen only once. Germline V gene sequence: CDR1 LGHNA, CDR2 YSLEER. This CDR3 region has 17 residues. The J segment lost 4 bases and the V segment lost 4 bases, leaving 11 bases of the junction unmatched. The chain employs TRBV4-3 and TRBJ2-1; 9 nucleotides align to TRBD1. This TCR came from an older woman with acute or convalescent COVID-19. Sequenced: peripheral blood. The CDR3 loop is CASSLVISGTGYNEQFF. The CDR3 DNA reads TGCGCCAGCAGCCTAGTTATTTCCGGGACAGGGTACAATGAGCAGTTCTTC.